This T cell receptor (beta chain) was obtained from a study of blood T cell repertoires in COVID-19. Overall study: Specimens from acute and convalescent COVID-19 originated in the United States, Italy and Spain.

In the original workflow: Nucleated cell counts were estimated from reference gene primer amplification. Here immunoSEQ multiplex PCR was the method, and the copy in TCRdb shows in-frame clones only, minus some. V and J calls and clone size follow that table, whereas D and trimming were derived from the DNA. The sample holds about 140,000 clones, 80% seen once. This CDR3 is 14 amino acids long. Germline CDR1 MNHEY, CDR2 SVGAGI. Trimming cost V 2 bases and J 9 bases, with 14 bases left between them. The gene calls are TRBV6-5 and TRBJ2-1; D gene unclear. Input material: peripheral blood. The clonotype originates from a man aged 65 to 79 who had recovered from COVID-19. DNA of the CDR3: TGTGCCAGCAGTTACGCTGGGCCAAATGGTGAGCAGTTCTTC. Its protein product is CASSYAGPNGEQFF.